This T cell receptor beta chain was obtained from a study of cytomegalovirus exposure and HLA in healthy donors. For this clone: The antigen is unknown.

The CDR3 is 16 amino acids. CDR1 and CDR2 (germline): LNHDA, SQIVND (reference sequence). V lost 10 bases, J lost 4 bases, and 15 bases stayed unmatched. A multiplex PCR was run with 60 Vbeta primers and 13 Jbeta primers. Generated by immunoSEQ multiplex PCR, the TCRdb table keeps only in-frame clones and is missing some. The sample contains some 190,000 clones, 77% of which appear only once. Study findings and constraints: Many donors shared some public TCRs, even though most TCR sequences were rare.

V usage is TRBV19 and J usage is TRBJ1-1; 10 bases fit TRBD1. What was sequenced was PBMCs. The clonotype originates from a woman aged 25 to 45 in good health and CMV-seropositive. Here the CDR3 DNA reads TGTGCCACTCAATTGGGACAGGGGTTTCGTGGCACTGAAGCTTTCTTT. This gives the protein CATQLGQGFRGTEAFF.